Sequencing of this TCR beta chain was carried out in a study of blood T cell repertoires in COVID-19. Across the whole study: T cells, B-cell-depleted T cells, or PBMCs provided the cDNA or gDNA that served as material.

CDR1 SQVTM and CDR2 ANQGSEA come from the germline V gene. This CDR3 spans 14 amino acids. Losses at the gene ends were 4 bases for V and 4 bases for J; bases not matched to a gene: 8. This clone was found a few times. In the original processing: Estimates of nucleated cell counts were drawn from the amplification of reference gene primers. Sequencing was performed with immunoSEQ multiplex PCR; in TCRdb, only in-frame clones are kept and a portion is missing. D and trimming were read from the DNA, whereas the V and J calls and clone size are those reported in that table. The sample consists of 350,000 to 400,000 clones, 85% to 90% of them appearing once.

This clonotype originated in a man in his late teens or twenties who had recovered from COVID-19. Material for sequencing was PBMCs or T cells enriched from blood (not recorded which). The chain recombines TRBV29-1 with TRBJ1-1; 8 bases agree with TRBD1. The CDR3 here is CSVVPQGASTEAFF. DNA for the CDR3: TGCAGCGTTGTCCCCCAGGGGGCGAGCACTGAAGCTTTCTTT.